This entry describes one T cell receptor (beta chain). No antigen is known for it. The sample originates from a study of Graves' ophthalmopathy and Graves' hyperthyroidism. Study information: No progression to ophthalmopathy over 18 months defined stable hyperthyroidism. The study, taken as a whole, reports: In predicting ophthalmopathy progression, the model reached 70.59% sensitivity and 72% to 85% specificity.

Other autoimmune disease, uncontrolled infection, pregnancy and lactation led to exclusion. Clinicians made diagnoses from clinical symptoms, serum thyroxine, TRAb, thyroid ultrasound and orbital computed tomography. RNA transcripts provided the template for amplifying TCR beta CDR3 regions. Amplification began with first-round RT-PCR using HTBI primers, then second-round multiplex PCR was performed. A single record per CDR3 protein comes from TCRdb applying MiXCR to the multiplex PCR reads. In the table there are around 1,200,000 distinct CDR3 sequences, less than 45% of which are singletons. V lost 5 bases and J lost 2, with 12 bases in between. The CDR3 length is 15 residues. Germline-derived CDR1 and CDR2 are LNHNV and YYDKDF (reference sequence).

Sequencing was done on a sample of peripheral blood or thyroid tissue (not recorded which). The rearrangement joins TRBV15 to TRBJ2-2, with unresolved D. This clonotype originated in an adult man with Graves' hyperthyroidism. The CDR3 DNA reads as TGTGCCACCAGCTTCCCGGGTCCTAACACCGGGGAGCTGTTTTTT. This gives the protein CATSFPGPNTGELFF.